Each of the 24 T cell receptor beta chains below was sequenced from the same sample in a study of blood T cell repertoires in COVID-19. TCRdb's copy holds only in-frame clones and misses some; the assay was immunoSEQ multiplex PCR. The data show under 150,000 clones, about 80% seen once. The source material was PBMCs or T cells enriched from blood (not recorded which). These receptors originate from a man aged 50 or older in a cohort exposed to, infected with or recovered from COVID-19 (not recorded which).

The chain links TRBV30 to TRBJ1-1; tentatively, D is TRBD1 (6 bases). Germline V gene lookup returns CDR1 GTSNPN and CDR2 SVGIG (reference sequence). The germline V and J ends were trimmed by 4 bases and 4 bases, with 10 bases remaining between them. CDR3 length: 12 residues. DNA for the CDR3: TGTGCCTGGACTGGGGGCATCACTGAAGCTTTCTTT. It specifies CAWTGGITEAFF.

This clone was observed a single time. The gene calls are TRBV3-1 (or the pseudogene TRBV3-2) and TRBJ2-7; no definite D call. V gave up 4 bases and J gave up 7 bases, with 11 bases separating them. This CDR3 is built from 12 residues. Germline assignment: CDR1 LGHDT and CDR2 YNNKEL (reference sequence). The CDR3 DNA sequence: TGTGCCAGCAGCCCACTCACCCCGGAGCAGTACTTC. Translation gives CASSPLTPEQYF.

The chain recombines TRBV25-1 with TRBJ2-3, with D maybe TRBD2 (6 bases). Germline V gives CDR1 MGHDK, CDR2 SYGVNS. Trimming shortened V by 2 bases and J by 3 bases, and 9 bases separated the two germline ends. CDR3 size: 14 residues. The DNA of the CDR3 is TGTGCCAGCAGTGAACCCCGGGGGACAGATACGCAGTATTTT. As protein: CASSEPRGTDTQYF.

The genes are TRBV6-5 and TRBJ2-2, with 10 bases fitting TRBD2. Looked up from germline, CDR1 is MNHEY and CDR2 is SVGAGI. CDR3 length: 14 amino acids. V trimming: 3 bases; J trimming: 8 bases; junction bases outside the gene matches: 3. The CDR3 nucleotides read TGTGCCAGCAGTTATACTAGCGGGGCTGGGGAGCTGTTTTTT. Amino acids: CASSYTSGAGELFF.

This chain links TRBV10-3 with TRBJ1-5; D gene uncertain. V lost 2 bases and J 7 bases, leaving 6 bases between the germline ends. The CDR3 spans 12 residues. Looked up from germline, CDR1 is ENHRY and CDR2 is SYGVKD. Written as DNA, the CDR3 is TGTGCCATCAGTGAGGGAGGGCAGCCCCAGCATTTT. This encodes CAISEGGQPQHF.

This chain uses TRBV28 with TRBJ1-5; D remains unclear. CDR3 length: 18 amino acids. Germline CDR1 reads MDHEN; CDR2 reads SYDVKM. V lost 4 bases, J lost 0 bases, and 19 bases lay in between. Written as DNA, the CDR3 is TGTGCCAGCAGTTCGTATGCAGCGAAATATGATAGCAATCAGCCCCAGCATTTT. The encoded protein is CASSSYAAKYDSNQPQHF.

The chain has TRBV14 and TRBJ1-1; possible D gene TRBD1, 6 bases. The ends were cut back, 4 bases at V and 0 bases at J, with 24 bases in the middle. The CDR3 is 19 amino acids. The germline gives CDR1 SGHDN, CDR2 FVKESK. The CDR3 region is CASSPQFYSRGIMNTEAFF. CDR3 nucleotide sequence: TGTGCCAGCAGCCCACAGTTTTATAGCAGGGGAATCATGAACACTGAAGCTTTCTTT.

The chain uses TRBV19 and TRBJ1-1; TRBD1 might be the D (6 bases). Germline V lookup: CDR1 LNHDA, CDR2 SQIVND (reference sequence). Trimming took off 5 bases at V and 4 bases at J, with 14 bases between the two ends. The CDR3 consists of 14 residues. The CDR3 sequence is CASSPEQGFTEAFF. Here the CDR3 DNA reads TGTGCCAGTAGTCCAGAACAGGGTTTCACTGAAGCTTTCTTT.

The chain couples TRBV28 to TRBJ1-5, with D tentatively TRBD1 (5 bases). Trimming removed 2 bases from V and 3 bases from J, with 11 bases in between. Germline assignment: CDR1 MDHEN and CDR2 SYDVKM. The CDR3 covers 15 residues. CDR3 loop: CASSLPGPPNQPQHF. CDR3 in DNA: TGTGCCAGCAGTTTACCAGGGCCCCCCAATCAGCCCCAGCATTTT.

The chain recombines TRBV6-5 with TRBJ2-3; no firm D call. This CDR3 is built from 15 residues. The V gene's germline CDR1 is MNHEY and CDR2 SVGAGI. V dropped 0 bases and J dropped 4 bases, with 11 bases sitting between them. CDR3 loop: CASSYSGSSSDTQYF. In DNA form, the CDR3 reads TGTGCCAGCAGTTACTCGGGCTCGAGCTCAGATACGCAGTATTTT.

The rearrangement uses TRBV15 and TRBJ1-4; perhaps TRBD1 as D (6 bases). CDR1 and CDR2 (germline): LNHNV, YYDKDF (reference sequence). The V end was cut by 4 bases, the J end by 5 bases, with 8 bases between. The CDR3 totals 13 residues. The CDR3 DNA reads as TGTGCCACCAGCATACAGGGAAATGAAAAACTGTTTTTT. Residues: CATSIQGNEKLFF.

The chain recombines TRBV3-1 (or the pseudogene TRBV3-2) with TRBJ1-4, with D possibly matching TRBD1 (5 bases). CDR3 size: 14 residues. Germline V gene data show CDR1 as LGHDT and CDR2 as YNNKEL (reference sequence). Trimming left V 2 bases short and J 4 bases short, with 8 bases between. This CDR3 is CASSQRGLNEKLFF. DNA for the CDR3: TGTGCCAGCAGCCAACGGGGACTTAATGAAAAACTGTTTTTT.

The chain uses TRBV2 and TRBJ2-6, with TRBD1 identical over 10 bases. The CDR3 contains 17 residues. The V gene end was trimmed by 6 bases and the J gene end by 3 bases; junction bases not matched to a gene: 8. Germline V CDR1 and CDR2: SNHLY, FYNNEI. The CDR3 protein is CASRAGTGEDGANVLTF. The DNA of the CDR3 is TGTGCCAGCAGAGCCGGGACAGGGGAAGATGGGGCCAACGTCCTGACTTTC. The full variable domain, rest sourced from reference TRBV2 and TRBJ2-6, is EPEVTQTPSHQVTQMGQEVILRCVPISNHLYFYWYRQILGQKVEFLVSFYNNEISEKSEIFDDQFSVERPDGSNFTLKIRSTKLEDSAMYFCASRAGTGEDGANVLTFGAGSRLTVL.

The chain recombines TRBV24-1 with TRBJ2-1; the match to TRBD2 covers 7 bases. Trimming at V came to 12 bases and at J to 9 bases, leaving 13 bases not matched to a gene. This CDR3 spans 13 amino acids. Germline CDR1 KGHDR, CDR2 SFDVKD. CDR3 coding DNA: TGTGCCTCCCTTGGGAGGGGCGAGGGTGAGCAGTTCTTC. It encodes CASLGRGEGEQFF.

The rearrangement uses TRBV18 and TRBJ2-3; 7 nucleotides line up with TRBD2. V lost 2 bases and J lost 5; bases outside the gene matches: 10. Germline V gene sequence: CDR1 KGHSH, CDR2 LQKENI. CDR3 size: 16 residues. CDR3 nucleotide sequence: TGTGCCAGCTCACCAAACATTGCGGGAGCGGGAGATACGCAGTATTTT. The encoded protein is CASSPNIAGAGDTQYF. The full variable domain, with the rest looked up from reference TRBV18 and TRBJ2-3, is NAGVMQNPRHLVRRRGQEARLRCSPMKGHSHVYWYRQLPEEGLKFMVYLQKENIIDESGMPKERFSAEFPKEGPSILRIQQVVRGDSAAYFCASSPNIAGAGDTQYFGPGTRLTVL.

Written as DNA, the CDR3 is TGTGCCATCAGTGGGTGGACTAGCGGGGGGGCCGTAAGCTACAATGAGCAGTTCTTC. Its protein is CAISGWTSGGAVSYNEQFF. The genes are TRBV10-3 and TRBJ2-1, with 15 bases that match TRBD2. Germline V lookup: CDR1 ENHRY, CDR2 SYGVKD. V shed 4 bases and J 3 bases; nucleotides not matched to a gene: 10. The CDR3 covers 19 residues.

The V gene is TRBV11-1, the J gene TRBJ2-7, with D tentatively TRBD1 (5 bases). The germline V gene has CDR1 SGHAT and CDR2 FQDESV (reference sequence). The CDR3 is made up of 14 amino acids. The germline V and J ends were trimmed by 2 bases and 2 bases, with 10 bases remaining between them. As DNA, the CDR3 is TGTGCCAGCAGCTTAAGGGGTCCAACCTACGAGCAGTACTTC. It codes for CASSLRGPTYEQYF.

The CDR3 DNA follows: TGTGCCAGCAGGGGACAGAGCGCGAACACCGGGGAGCTGTTTTTT. It encodes CASRGQSANTGELFF. The chain recombines TRBV28 with TRBJ2-2, with 7 nucleotides matching TRBD1. Germline CDR1 reads MDHEN; CDR2 reads SYDVKM. The ends lost 6 bases at V and 0 bases at J; junction bases unmatched: 4. CDR3 length equals 15 residues.

This clone was counted between two and nine times. The gene calls are TRBV9 and TRBJ1-2; D is perhaps TRBD1 (6 bases). From germline, CDR1 is SGDLS and CDR2 YYNGEE. CDR3 length: 16 residues. V lost 4 bases and J 7 bases, leaving 23 bases between the germline ends. The CDR3 sequence is CASSSKWSGVERGYTF. The DNA for the CDR3 is TGTGCCAGCAGCTCAAAATGGTCAGGGGTTGAGCGTGGCTACACCTTC.

The chain recombines TRBV5-1 with TRBJ1-2; no clear D gene. The CDR3 is 15 amino acids. Looked up from germline, CDR1 is SGHRS and CDR2 is YFSETQ. V was trimmed by 0 bases and J by 2 bases, leaving 11 bases between them. DNA of the CDR3: TGCGCCAGCAGCTTGGGCCCCCAGGCAAACTATGGCTACACCTTC. This sequence encodes CASSLGPQANYGYTF. Using reference TRBV5-1 and TRBJ1-2 for the parts outside the CDR3, the full variable domain is KAGVTQTPRYLIKTRGQQVTLSCSPISGHRSVSWYQQTPGQGLQFLFEYFSETQRNKGNFPGRFSGRQFSNSRSEMNVSTLELGDSALYLCASSLGPQANYGYTFGSGTRLTVV.

The chain employs TRBV7-6 and TRBJ2-5; perhaps TRBD2 as D (5 bases). The CDR3 runs to 14 residues. The V end lost 5 bases, the J end lost 4 bases, and 14 bases lay between the germline ends. The germline gives CDR1 SGHVS, CDR2 FNYEAQ. CDR3 bases: TGTGCCAGCAGCAACGGACTCGACGGAGAGACCCAGTACTTC. Protein: CASSNGLDGETQYF.

This chain links TRBV7-9 with TRBJ1-1, with a tentative D call TRBD1 (6 bases). V was pared by 5 bases and J by 4 bases, with 8 bases between. CDR3 length: 12 residues. The germline CDR1 and CDR2 sequences are SEHNR and FQNEAQ (reference sequence). The CDR3: CASSGRGTEAFF. Written as DNA, the CDR3 is TGTGCCAGCAGCGGCAGGGGCACTGAAGCTTTCTTT.

The chain couples TRBV27 to TRBJ2-3; 13 bases map to TRBD2. The length of the CDR3 is 16 residues. Germline values: CDR1 MNHEY, CDR2 SMNVEV (reference sequence). V shed 4 bases, J shed 2 bases, and the junction held 3 bases outside the gene matches. CDR3 sequence (DNA): TGTGCCAGCAGTTCCGGGACTAGCGGGGCCACAGATACGCAGTATTTT. Protein sequence: CASSSGTSGATDTQYF.

The CDR3 DNA sequence: TGTGCCAGCAGACGAACAGGAAACACCGGGGAGCTGTTTTTT. This encodes CASRRTGNTGELFF. This sequence joins TRBV9 and TRBJ2-2, with a weak D call TRBD1 (5 bases). The CDR3 loop spans 14 amino acids. CDR1 is SGDLS and CDR2 is YYNGEE in the germline V gene. Trimming removed 5 bases from V and 2 bases from J, with 10 bases in between.